This TCR beta chain was obtained from a study of blood T cell repertoires in COVID-19 (dated by TCRdb to 2020 to 2021). About the investigation overall: Samples from collaborators originated in the United States, Italy and Spain and spanned both the acute and convalescent phases of COVID-19. The material from the prospective study consisted of cDNA or gDNA derived from T cells, B-cell-depleted T cells, or PBMCs. Subjects who had been exposed to COVID-19, were actively infected with it, or had recovered from it provided the deeply sampled blood TCRbeta repertoires that made up the dataset. The repertoires were released in a freely available public database meant as a resource for research on the immune response to SARS-CoV-2. The samples were drawn from the first 160 participants of the ongoing ImmuneRACE study and from 1,200 or so subjects provided by 6 global collaborators. The sample metadata nearly always contained a de-identified subject ID, COVID-19 status, age in years and sex. Where available, HLA class I and class II types were obtained from metadata supplied by the sample provider rather than from assay-based typing.

What the work shows at the level of the full study, not this receptor alone: How much clinical and demographic metadata was included differed by source and by participant, and the metadata was provided uncurated.

Worth noting for this clone: Its antigen target is currently unknown. Base qualities are not recorded, but no much larger clone differs from it by a single base.

The immunoSEQ Assay, a bias-controlled multiplex PCR, was used to amplify TCRbeta CDR3 regions from genomic DNA. In the source study's methods: The number of nucleated cells in each sample was estimated by amplification of reference gene primers within the assay. Sequence reads were collapsed and filtered to measure the absolute abundance of every unique TCRbeta CDR3 rearrangement. For each sample, productive Simpson clonality was calculated as the square root of Simpson's diversity index over productive rearrangements. Not all clones reach the TCRdb copy of this immuneACCESS table, which keeps in-frame sequences only. Checked studies attribute under half of the gap to unresolved V genes and leave the rest unexplained. D and trimming come from the DNA, and the V and J calls and clone size come from that table. This sample gives about 230,000 clones in total; 81% of them show up just once. The leading ten clones occupy roughly 7.9% of the sample.

Each collaborating institution followed its own protocols to collect whole blood in K2EDTA tubes. For TCRbeta analysis, collaborators shipped samples as frozen whole blood, isolated PBMCs, or DNA extracted from either of those sample types. Taken from the germline V gene, the CDR1 and CDR2 loops are SGHAT and FQNNGV. Trimming takes 2 bases from V and 1 base from J, and the germline ends sit 12 bases apart. The CDR3 runs 15 residues from the cysteine to the phenylalanine. Only the CDR3 DNA is retained, 45 bases long and in frame from the first base. The sample consisted of peripheral blood. This chain is built from TRBV11-2 and TRBJ2-7, with the D gene uncertain. The source of this sequence is a woman over 75 with acute or convalescent COVID-19. The CDR3 region reads CASSLRFDTSYEQYF. The DNA sequence is given as TGTGCCAGCAGCTTAAGGTTTGACACGTCCTACGAGCAGTACTTC.